The 13 T cell receptor beta chains below were found in one sample sequenced in a study of blood T cell repertoires in COVID-19. The table came from immunoSEQ multiplex PCR; TCRdb's copy has only in-frame clones and leaves some out. In the table there are over 200,000 clones, roughly nine tenths of which are singletons. Sequencing used PBMCs or T cells enriched from blood (not recorded which). The receptors derive from a human donor in a cohort exposed to, infected with or recovered from COVID-19 (not recorded which). The donor label of this sample is uncertain.

This chain's CDR3 is CASSLSGGVQYF. CDR3 nucleotide sequence: TGTGCCAGCAGCCTCAGCGGGGGGGTGCAGTATTTT. J is TRBJ2-3 and V is TRBV5-4; 10 bases are shared with TRBD2. V shed 4 bases, J shed 11 bases, and the junction held 4 bases outside the gene matches. Germline V gene lookup returns CDR1 SGHNT and CDR2 YYREEE (reference sequence). The CDR3 is made up of 12 amino acids.

This clone occurred once. The chain employs TRBV20-1 and TRBJ1-5, with D unresolved. Looked up from germline, CDR1 is DFQATT and CDR2 is SNEGSKA (reference sequence). This CDR3 comprises 13 residues. The V end lost 3 bases, the J end lost 2 bases, and 8 bases lay between the germline ends. The CDR3 loop reads CSASSGRNQPQHF. The CDR3 DNA follows: TGCAGTGCTAGTAGTGGGCGCAATCAGCCCCAGCATTTT.

This clone has a single count. The V gene is TRBV4-1, the J gene TRBJ2-3, with 8 bases lining up with TRBD2. The CDR3 has 17 amino acids. Germline V CDR1 and CDR2: MGHRA, YSYEKL. Trimming cost V 3 bases and J 1 base; bases outside gene matches: 9. CDR3 region: CASSHPGRERGTDTQYF. In DNA, the CDR3 is TGCGCCAGCAGCCACCCCGGGAGGGAGAGGGGCACAGATACGCAGTATTTT.

The chain carries TRBV27 and TRBJ2-1; D is perhaps TRBD1 (7 bases). V lost 11 bases and J lost 6, with 11 bases in between. Germline V gene data show CDR1 as MNHEY and CDR2 as SMNVEV (reference sequence). The CDR3 consists of 11 residues. In DNA form, the CDR3 reads TGTGCCTCCCAGGGGGGCAATGAGCAGTTCTTC. Its translation is CASQGGNEQFF.

V is TRBV18 and J is TRBJ1-6; tentative D call: TRBD1 (6 bases). The CDR3 sequence is 18 residues long. V was trimmed by 3 bases and J by 8 bases, leaving 23 bases between them. Germline assignment: CDR1 KGHSH and CDR2 LQKENI. The chain's CDR3 is CASSPIRTATRFDSPLHF. The CDR3 DNA sequence: TGTGCCAGCTCACCCATCCGGACAGCTACACGGTTCGATTCACCCCTCCACTTT.

To note about this clone: One end of the junction is discordant with germline, which a read error may explain. CDR3 coding DNA: TGCAGTGCTAGATCTGAAAGAGTGGCCTTC. Translated: CSARSERVAF. This chain connects TRBV20-1 to TRBJ1-2; D unclear. The CDR3 runs to 10 residues. Germline V lookup: CDR1 DFQATT, CDR2 SNEGSKA (reference sequence).

The chain combines TRBV6-2 or TRBV6-3 with TRBJ2-5; 9 bases match TRBD2. Germline V lookup: CDR1 MNHEY, CDR2 SVGEGT. The CDR3 has 15 amino acids. J lost 4 bases, V lost 4 bases, and 7 bases had no gene match. CDR3 residues: CASSLSGGPRETQYF. In DNA, the CDR3 is TGTGCCAGCAGTTTAAGCGGGGGGCCGAGAGAGACCCAGTACTTC.

The genes are TRBV30 and TRBJ1-4; TRBD1 agrees at 9 bases. The J segment lost 7 bases and the V segment lost 1 base, leaving 10 bases of the junction unmatched. The length of the CDR3 is 16 residues. Germline V gives CDR1 GTSNPN, CDR2 SVGIG (reference sequence). CDR3 nucleotides: TGTGCCTGGAGTGATCCTACTCCGGGACAGGGTGAAAAACTGTTTTTT. It is translated as CAWSDPTPGQGEKLFF.

The genes are TRBV11-1 and TRBJ1-6, with D possibly TRBD1 on 5 matching bases. The CDR3 extends over 15 amino acids. Per germline, CDR1 SGHAT and CDR2 FQDESV (reference sequence). Trimming took off 2 bases at V and 4 bases at J, with 9 bases between the two ends. The chain's CDR3 is CASSLSAGYNSPLHF. The CDR3 region has the DNA TGTGCCAGCAGCTTATCTGCAGGGTATAATTCACCCCTCCACTTT. The variable domain in full, completed from reference TRBV11-1 and TRBJ1-6, reads EAEVAQSPRYKITEKSQAVAFWCDPISGHATLYWYRQILGQGPELLVQFQDESVVDDSQLPKDRFSAERLKGVDSTLKIQPAELGDSAMYLCASSLSAGYNSPLHFGNGTRLTVT.

V is TRBV2 and J is TRBJ1-2; perhaps TRBD1 as D (5 bases). Looked up from germline, CDR1 is SNHLY and CDR2 is FYNNEI. This CDR3 is 13 amino acids long. The germline V and J ends were trimmed by 7 bases and 4 bases, with 13 bases remaining between them. CDR3 sequence (DNA): TGTGCCAGCACAGGGTATGACCTCTATGGCTACACCTTC. It encodes CASTGYDLYGYTF.

V gene TRBV19 combines with J gene TRBJ2-1, with 15 bases lining up with TRBD2. Germline loops: CDR1 LNHDA, CDR2 SQIVND (reference sequence). The ends lost 1 base at V and 1 base at J; junction bases unmatched: 2. This CDR3 is 18 amino acids long. The chain's CDR3 is CASSIGTSGGASYNEQFF. CDR3 bases: TGTGCCAGTAGTATAGGGACTAGCGGGGGGGCTTCCTACAATGAGCAGTTCTTC. Full variable domain (rest looked up from reference TRBV19 and TRBJ2-1): DGGITQSPKYLFRKEGQNVTLSCEQNLNHDAMYWYRQDPGQGLRLIYYSQIVNDFQKGDIAEGYSVSREKKESFPLTVTSAQKNPTAFYLCASSIGTSGGASYNEQFFGPGTRLTVL.

This clone was recorded once. The chain joins TRBV7-6 to TRBJ2-2; 7 bases fit TRBD2. This CDR3 is 17 amino acids long. The V gene's germline CDR1 is SGHVS and CDR2 FNYEAQ. V trimming: 5 bases; J trimming: 3 bases; junction bases outside the gene matches: 12. This CDR3 is CASSPRVGGGDTGELFF. The DNA for the CDR3 is TGTGCCAGCAGCCCCCGGGTGGGCGGGGGAGACACCGGGGAGCTGTTTTTT. The full variable domain, rest sourced from reference TRBV7-6 and TRBJ2-2, is GAGVSQSPRYKVTKRGQDVALRCDPISGHVSLYWYRQALGQGPEFLTYFNYEAQQDKSGLPNDRFSAERPEGSISTLTIQRTEQRDSAMYRCASSPRVGGGDTGELFFGEGSRLTVL.

This chain connects TRBV5-1 to TRBJ2-5, with 11 bases fitting TRBD2. Germline CDR1 reads SGHRS; CDR2 reads YFSETQ. The CDR3 loop spans 18 amino acids. The J segment lost 3 bases and the V segment lost 0 bases, leaving 10 bases of the junction unmatched. For the CDR3, the DNA is TGCGCCAGCAGCTTGGGTATAGCGGGGGGGCGCAACAAAGAGACCCAGTACTTC. It yields the protein CASSLGIAGGRNKETQYF.